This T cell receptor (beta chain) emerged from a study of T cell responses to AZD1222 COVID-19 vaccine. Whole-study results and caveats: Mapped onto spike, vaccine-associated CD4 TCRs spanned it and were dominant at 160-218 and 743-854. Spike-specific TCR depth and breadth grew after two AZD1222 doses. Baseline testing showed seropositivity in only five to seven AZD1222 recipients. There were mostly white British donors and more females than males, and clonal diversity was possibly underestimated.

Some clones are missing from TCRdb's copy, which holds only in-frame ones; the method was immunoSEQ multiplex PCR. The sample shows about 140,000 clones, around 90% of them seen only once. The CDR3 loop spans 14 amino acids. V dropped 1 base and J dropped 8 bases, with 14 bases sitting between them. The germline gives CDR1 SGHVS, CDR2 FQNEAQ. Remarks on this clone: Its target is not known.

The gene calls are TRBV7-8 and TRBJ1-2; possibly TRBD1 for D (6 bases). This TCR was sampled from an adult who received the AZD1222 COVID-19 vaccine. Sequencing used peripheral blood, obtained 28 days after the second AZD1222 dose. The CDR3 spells CASSLELGAGGYTF. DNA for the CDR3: TGTGCCAGCAGCTTAGAGTTGGGGGCGGGAGGCTACACCTTC.